This is a list of T cell receptor beta chains from one sample in a study of PD-1 blockade in classical Hodgkin lymphoma. Some clones are missing from TCRdb's copy, which holds only in-frame ones; the method was immunoSEQ multiplex PCR. Among tens of thousands of clones listed, 75% to 90% were seen once. The sample consisted of peripheral blood mononuclear cells (PBMCs), taken at baseline. Receptors originate from a human donor with classical Hodgkin lymphoma. CDR3s include the opening cysteine and the closing phenylalanine or tryptophan. A D gene is named only where the DNA matches it firmly. The size of a clone is reported for some rows only, either as once, few or many, or as a class for expanded clones.

v_call: TRBV5-1
d_call: -
clone_size: -
j_call: TRBJ1-1
cdr3_aa: CASSLGVAEAFF
cdr3_nt: TGCGCCAGCAGCTTGGGGGTTGCTGAAGCTTTCTTT

v_call: TRBV5-1
d_call: -
clone_size: -
j_call: TRBJ2-3
cdr3_aa: CASSLRTSTDTQYF
cdr3_nt: TGCGCCAGCAGCCTACGGACTAGCACAGATACGCAGTATTTT

v_call: TRBV5-1
d_call: TRBD1
clone_size: -
j_call: TRBJ1-1
cdr3_aa: CASSLGQGATEAFF
cdr3_nt: TGCGCCAGCAGCTTGGGACAGGGCGCCACTGAAGCTTTCTTT

v_call: TRBV29-1
d_call: TRBD1
clone_size: -
j_call: TRBJ2-1
cdr3_aa: CSAGTGDYNEQFF
cdr3_nt: TGCAGCGCCGGGACAGGGGATTACAATGAGCAGTTCTTC

v_call: TRBV5-4
d_call: -
clone_size: -
j_call: TRBJ2-2
cdr3_aa: CASGMNTGELFF
cdr3_nt: TGTGCCAGCGGGATGAACACCGGGGAGCTGTTTTTT

v_call: TRBV5-6
d_call: -
clone_size: -
j_call: TRBJ2-3
cdr3_aa: CASSLLSGASTDTQYF
cdr3_nt: TGTGCCAGCAGCTTGTTAAGTGGAGCTAGCACAGATACGCAGTATTTT

v_call: TRBV11-2
d_call: -
clone_size: -
j_call: TRBJ1-3
cdr3_aa: CASSFNSGNTIYF
cdr3_nt: TGTGCCAGCAGCTTCAACTCTGGAAACACCATATATTTT

v_call: TRBV5-8
d_call: TRBD1
clone_size: -
j_call: TRBJ2-1
cdr3_aa: CASSLDTGGNNEQFF
cdr3_nt: TGTGCCAGCAGTTTAGATACAGGGGGGAACAATGAGCAGTTCTTC

v_call: TRBV19
d_call: TRBD2
clone_size: -
j_call: TRBJ2-3
cdr3_aa: CASSPTSEDTQYF
cdr3_nt: TGTGCCAGTAGTCCCACTAGCGAAGATACGCAGTATTTT

v_call: TRBV27
d_call: TRBD2
clone_size: -
j_call: TRBJ2-7
cdr3_aa: CASSLEWGGYEQYF
cdr3_nt: TGTGCCAGCAGTCTCGAATGGGGGGGTTACGAGCAGTACTTC

v_call: TRBV6-6
d_call: -
clone_size: -
j_call: TRBJ1-3
cdr3_aa: CASSYSSGGNTIYF
cdr3_nt: TGTGCCAGCAGTTACTCGTCCGGCGGAAACACCATATATTTT

v_call: TRBV10-1
d_call: -
clone_size: -
j_call: TRBJ2-3
cdr3_aa: CASSESTDTQYF
cdr3_nt: TGCGCCAGCAGTGAAAGCACAGATACGCAGTATTTT

v_call: TRBV5-1
d_call: -
clone_size: -
j_call: TRBJ2-1
cdr3_aa: CASSLAPGSYNEQFF
cdr3_nt: TGCGCCAGCAGCTTGGCACCGGGTTCCTACAATGAGCAGTTCTTC

v_call: TRBV29-1
d_call: -
clone_size: once
j_call: TRBJ1-1
cdr3_aa: CSVDGGGGVGTEAFF
cdr3_nt: TGCAGCGTTGACGGCGGTGGGGGAGTAGGAACTGAAGCTTTCTTT

v_call: TRBV6-5
d_call: -
clone_size: -
j_call: TRBJ2-2
cdr3_aa: CASRYERVTGSGELFF
cdr3_nt: TGTGCCAGCAGATACGAAAGGGTGACGGGATCCGGGGAGCTGTTTTTT

v_call: TRBV7-9
d_call: -
clone_size: -
j_call: TRBJ2-1
cdr3_aa: CASSPTTLPSSYNEQFF
cdr3_nt: TGTGCCAGCAGCCCCACCACCCTACCCTCTAGTTACAATGAGCAGTTCTTC

v_call: TRBV6-6
d_call: TRBD1
clone_size: -
j_call: TRBJ1-4
cdr3_aa: CASSNQGGEKLFF
cdr3_nt: TGTGCCAGCAGTAATCAGGGGGGGGAAAAACTGTTTTTT

v_call: TRBV6-6
d_call: -
clone_size: -
j_call: TRBJ1-3
cdr3_aa: CASSLRAGAYGNTIYF
cdr3_nt: TGTGCCAGCAGCCTCAGAGCAGGGGCGTATGGAAACACCATATATTTT

v_call: TRBV5-4
d_call: TRBD1
clone_size: -
j_call: TRBJ2-7
cdr3_aa: CASSQGTGSYEQYF
cdr3_nt: TGTGCCAGCAGCCAGGGGACAGGCTCCTACGAGCAGTACTTC

v_call: TRBV5-4
d_call: -
clone_size: once
j_call: TRBJ1-1
cdr3_aa: CASSFLGGLEAFF
cdr3_nt: TGTGCCAGCAGCTTCTTAGGGGGGCTAGAAGCTTTCTTT

v_call: TRBV4-1
d_call: -
clone_size: -
j_call: TRBJ1-2
cdr3_aa: CASSQEPTDSYGYTF
cdr3_nt: TGCGCCAGCAGCCAAGAGCCGACGGATTCCTATGGCTACACCTTC

v_call: TRBV21-1
d_call: -
clone_size: -
j_call: TRBJ2-5
cdr3_aa: CASSKEGAGETQYF
cdr3_nt: TGTGCCAGCAGCAAGGAGGGAGCGGGAGAGACCCAGTACTTC

v_call: TRBV5-5
d_call: TRBD2
clone_size: -
j_call: TRBJ2-3
cdr3_aa: CASSWGGLGDTQYF
cdr3_nt: TGTGCCAGCAGCTGGGGGGGACTAGGTGATACGCAGTATTTT

v_call: TRBV28
d_call: TRBD1
clone_size: -
j_call: TRBJ1-3
cdr3_aa: CATGTGENTIYF
cdr3_nt: TGTGCCACCGGGACAGGGGAAAACACCATATATTTT

v_call: TRBV29-1
d_call: -
clone_size: -
j_call: TRBJ2-2
cdr3_aa: CSVELPNTGELFF
cdr3_nt: TGCAGCGTCGAGCTCCCGAACACCGGGGAGCTGTTTTTT

v_call: TRBV30
d_call: -
clone_size: -
j_call: TRBJ1-3
cdr3_aa: CAWTNRAGNTIYF
cdr3_nt: TGTGCCTGGACCAACAGGGCTGGAAACACCATATATTTT

v_call: TRBV27
d_call: -
clone_size: -
j_call: TRBJ1-2
cdr3_aa: CASSFIGGYGYTF
cdr3_nt: TGTGCCAGCAGTTTTATCGGCGGCTATGGCTACACCTTC

v_call: TRBV25-1
d_call: -
clone_size: once
j_call: TRBJ1-1
cdr3_aa: CASSHNKNTEAFF
cdr3_nt: TGTGCCAGCAGTCATAACAAGAACACTGAAGCTTTCTTT

v_call: TRBV5-1
d_call: -
clone_size: -
j_call: TRBJ1-2
cdr3_aa: CASSLYWEKGGLGSYGYTF
cdr3_nt: TGCGCCAGCAGCTTGTACTGGGAGAAGGGCGGACTTGGAAGCTATGGCTACACCTTC

v_call: TRBV5-1
d_call: -
clone_size: -
j_call: TRBJ2-5
cdr3_aa: CASSSRQTGPQETQYF
cdr3_nt: TGCGCCAGCAGCTCCCGGCAGACAGGCCCTCAAGAGACCCAGTACTTC

v_call: TRBV15
d_call: TRBD2
clone_size: -
j_call: TRBJ2-2
cdr3_aa: CATSRERDASGGALSWKTGELFF
cdr3_nt: TGTGCCACCAGCAGAGAAAGGGACGCTAGCGGGGGGGCTTTGTCTTGGAAAACCGGGGAGCTGTTTTTT

v_call: TRBV6-1
d_call: -
clone_size: -
j_call: TRBJ1-5
cdr3_aa: CASSADSRHQHF
cdr3_nt: TGTGCCAGCAGTGCAGACAGCCGACACCAGCATTTT

v_call: TRBV6-5
d_call: -
clone_size: -
j_call: TRBJ2-4
cdr3_aa: CASSFNEAKNIQYF
cdr3_nt: TGTGCCAGCAGCTTTAACGAAGCCAAAAACATTCAGTACTTC

v_call: TRBV25-1
d_call: -
clone_size: -
j_call: TRBJ2-6
cdr3_aa: CASSDQGREVSGANVLTF
cdr3_nt: TGTGCCAGCAGTGATCAGGGCAGGGAGGTGTCTGGGGCCAACGTCCTGACTTTC

v_call: TRBV4-1
d_call: -
clone_size: -
j_call: TRBJ2-7
cdr3_aa: CASSRVTVSYEQYF
cdr3_nt: TGCGCCAGCAGCCGAGTCACAGTGAGCTACGAGCAGTACTTC

v_call: TRBV18
d_call: -
clone_size: -
j_call: TRBJ1-1
cdr3_aa: CASSPWTVGMNTEAFF
cdr3_nt: TGTGCCAGCTCACCCTGGACAGTAGGGATGAACACTGAAGCTTTCTTT

v_call: TRBV19
d_call: TRBD1
clone_size: -
j_call: TRBJ2-7
cdr3_aa: CASSTGQGTYEQYF
cdr3_nt: TGTGCCAGTAGTACGGGACAGGGAACCTACGAGCAGTACTTC

v_call: TRBV25-1
d_call: -
clone_size: -
j_call: TRBJ2-1
cdr3_aa: CASSGLEQFF
cdr3_nt: TGTGCCAGCAGTGGACTAGAGCAGTTCTTC

v_call: TRBV6-6
d_call: -
clone_size: -
j_call: TRBJ2-7
cdr3_aa: CASGLSIPAYEQYF
cdr3_nt: TGTGCCAGTGGGCTGTCCATTCCGGCCTACGAGCAGTACTTC

v_call: TRBV18
d_call: TRBD2
clone_size: -
j_call: TRBJ2-1
cdr3_aa: CASSPRSSGGGYNEQFF
cdr3_nt: TGTGCCAGCTCACCACGGTCTAGCGGGGGAGGTTACAATGAGCAGTTCTTC

v_call: TRBV28
d_call: -
clone_size: once
j_call: TRBJ2-7
cdr3_aa: CASTDPGTFPYEQYF
cdr3_nt: TGTGCCAGCACCGACCCGGGTACCTTCCCCTACGAGCAGTACTTC

v_call: TRBV13
d_call: TRBD2
clone_size: -
j_call: TRBJ2-7
cdr3_aa: CASSPQGLAGGPGEQYF
cdr3_nt: TGTGCCAGCAGCCCCCAGGGCCTAGCGGGGGGGCCAGGAGAGCAGTACTTC

v_call: TRBV7-9
d_call: TRBD2
clone_size: -
j_call: TRBJ2-3
cdr3_aa: CASSFSGGAGDTQYF
cdr3_nt: TGTGCCAGCAGCTTCAGCGGGGGGGCCGGAGATACGCAGTATTTT

v_call: TRBV5-1
d_call: -
clone_size: -
j_call: TRBJ1-1
cdr3_aa: CASSPMAETEAFF
cdr3_nt: TGCGCCAGCAGCCCCATGGCGGAAACTGAAGCTTTCTTT

v_call: TRBV9
d_call: -
clone_size: -
j_call: TRBJ2-1
cdr3_aa: CASSVGGTRDEQFF
cdr3_nt: TGTGCCAGCAGCGTCGGAGGGACGCGGGATGAGCAGTTCTTC

v_call: TRBV7-2
d_call: -
clone_size: -
j_call: TRBJ1-1
cdr3_aa: CASRGARAFF
cdr3_nt: TGTGCCAGCAGGGGAGCTCGAGCTTTCTTT

v_call: TRBV7-3
d_call: -
clone_size: -
j_call: TRBJ1-1
cdr3_aa: CASSPQPNTEAFF
cdr3_nt: TGTGCCAGCAGCCCTCAACCGAACACTGAAGCTTTCTTT

v_call: TRBV2
d_call: -
clone_size: -
j_call: TRBJ2-1
cdr3_aa: CASSVSGARSEQFF
cdr3_nt: TGTGCCAGCAGTGTATCGGGGGCCCGGAGTGAGCAGTTCTTC